These 32 T cell receptor delta chains came from one sample sequenced in a study of γδ T cells in repeated Plasmodium falciparum infection. TCRdb re-called clones from the multiplex PCR reads via CATT. The table includes about 48,000 delta-chain clones, 1.6% detected once. Flow sorting of PBMC yielded separate Vgamma9/Vdelta2+ and Vdelta2-negative gammadelta T cell populations for bulk repertoire analysis. The sequencing sample was made of gamma-delta T cells from blood. The receptor set was obtained from a pool of human donors (malaria-infected and uninfected, not separated).

Comment on this clone: A read error likely explains this, since a far larger clone differs by one base. Additional DNA sequences in this sample encode the identical CDR3. The CDR3 reads CALGIPKYTDKLIF. The CDR3, as DNA: TGTGCTCTTGGGATTCCCAAGTATACCGATAAACTCATCTTT. This chain connects TRDV1 to TRDJ1, with D uncertain. V was cut by 5 bases and J by 2 bases, with 12 bases left in between. The length of the CDR3 is 14 residues. Germline V lookup: CDR1 TSWWSYY, CDR2 QGS.

This clone appeared many times. TCRdb pairs this DNA with a much larger clone's protein that differs at residue 14, likely a read error; the protein shown was translated from the DNA. V is TRDV2 and J is TRDJ1; 8 nucleotides match TRDD3. V lost 1 base and J lost 6; bases outside the gene matches: 18. The CDR3 is 18 amino acids. The germline CDR1 and CDR2 sequences are GEAIGNYY and EKD. The CDR3 loop is CACDTVGGTWGKTNKLIF. The CDR3 DNA sequence: TGTGCCTGTGACACGGTAGGAGGTACCTGGGGGAAAACCAATAAACTCATCTTT.

This clone appeared many times. The J gene is TRDJ1, the V gene TRDV1; TRDD2 is a possible D gene (7 bases). The germline V gene has CDR1 TSWWSYY and CDR2 QGS. The CDR3 sequence is 20 residues long. V was clipped by 2 bases and J by 0 bases, with 25 bases between them. The CDR3 DNA is TGTGCTCTTGGGGAAATCATCTTCCTAGAGGGGGAAAAGTACACCGATAAACTCATCTTT. Translating gives CALGEIIFLEGEKYTDKLIF.

This clone appeared many times. The rearrangement links TRDV2 to TRDJ1; TRDD3 aligns across 9 bases. The ends lost 5 bases at V and 5 bases at J; junction bases unmatched: 17. This CDR3 is 17 amino acids long. Germline V gives CDR1 GEAIGNYY, CDR2 EKD. The DNA of the CDR3 is TGTGCCTGTGGCCCCTCACTGGGGGAGAGCGGGGATGATAAACTCATCTTT. Translating it yields CACGPSLGESGDDKLIF.

Notes on this clone: The translation of this DNA and the TCRdb protein of a much larger clone differ at residue 15, probably owing to a read error; the protein shown here is translated from the DNA. The J gene went uncalled, whereas the V gene is TRDV1; the D call of TRDD3 is as the table states it, not checked on the DNA. Per germline, CDR1 TSWWSYY and CDR2 QGS. CDR3 length: 17 residues. The CDR3 nucleotides are TGTGCTCTTGGGGAGCCTACGGTGGGGGATGACACCGATAAACGCATCTTT. It is translated as CALGEPTVGDDTDKRIF.

In this sample, this clone turned up a few times. The translation of this DNA and the TCRdb protein of a much larger clone differ at residue 7, probably owing to a read error; the protein shown here is translated from the DNA. The DNA for the CDR3 is TGTGCTCTTGGGGGGAGGGATTCTTTCTGGGGGATTCATTACACCGATAAACTCATCTTT. Translated: CALGGRDSFWGIHYTDKLIF. V is TRDV1 and J is TRDJ1, with TRDD3 matching over 9 bases. The CDR3 length is 20 residues. V gave up 4 bases and J gave up 0 bases; unmatched junction bases: 18. Germline CDR1 reads TSWWSYY; CDR2 reads QGS.

This clone was picked up many times. The chain uses TRDV2 and TRDJ1; D is possibly TRDD3 (5 bases). The germline V gene has CDR1 GEAIGNYY and CDR2 EKD. The germline V and J ends were trimmed by 0 bases and 0 bases, with 10 bases remaining between them. The CDR3 runs 15 residues. CDR3 loop: CACDTVGEYTDKLIF. The DNA for the CDR3 is TGTGCCTGTGACACCGTCGGGGAATACACCGATAAACTCATCTTT.

A few counts support this clone. The TCRdb protein, from a much larger clone, departs from this DNA's translation at residue 5, likely by read error; the protein shown derives from the DNA. The rearrangement uses TRDV1 and TRDJ1; 10 bases align to TRDD3. TCRdb does not report a J gene; here it was assigned by matching the DNA to germline references. The CDR3 contains 20 residues. CDR1 and CDR2 from the germline V gene are TSWWSYY and QGS. V lost 4 bases to trimming and J lost 4 bases; unmatched junction nucleotides: 21. As DNA, the CDR3 is TGTGCTCTTGGGGGACCACTTCGATGGTACTGGGGGATGCGGAACGATAAACTCATCTTT. It codes for CALGGPLRWYWGMRNDKLIF.

On this clone itself: The TCRdb record carries a much larger clone's protein, which differs from this DNA's translation at residue 12; a read error is the likely cause, and the protein listed here is the DNA translation. This rearrangement joins TRDV3 to TRDJ1; 9 bases are a match to TRDD3. The J gene, not given by TCRdb, was assigned here from a germline match of the nucleotide sequence. The CDR3 covers 17 residues. CDR1 and CDR2 from the germline V gene are TVYSNPD and GDNSRS (reference sequence). With V trimmed by 2 bases and J by 3 bases, 16 bases remained unmatched. The CDR3, as DNA: TGTGCCTTTTCGGGTGCTACTGGGGGACCGTACGCCGATAAACTCATCTTT. Amino acid sequence: CAFSGATGGPYADKLIF.

As for this clone: A single base is all that separates this from a far larger clone, so a read error is likely. Distinct nucleotide sequences in the sample also encode this CDR3. The chain has TRDV1 and TRDJ1; weak D call: TRDD3 (5 bases). The CDR3 has 19 amino acids. The V gene's germline CDR1 is TSWWSYY and CDR2 QGS. CDR3 DNA: TGTGCTCTTGGGGAACGGCCTGGGTCGGCCCACCATGTAACCGATAAGCTCATCTTT. The encoded protein is CALGERPGSAHHVTDKLIF.

As to this clone: TCRdb records a much larger clone's protein for this DNA, with a difference at residues 13 and 14 that likely arises from a read error; the protein given is the translation of the DNA. The chain has TRDV1 and TRDJ2; a possible D gene is TRDD3 (5 bases). This CDR3 is built from 17 residues. Trimming took off 2 bases at V and 12 bases at J, with 25 bases between the two ends. CDR1 is TSWWSYY, CDR2 QGS, per germline. The CDR3 coding sequence is TGTGCTCTTGGGGAAGTAGTACTGGATCCAGTGACAGAAAAACTCTTCTTT. Protein sequence: CALGEVVLDPVTEKLFF.

For this clone: The protein TCRdb gives is from a much larger clone and does not agree with this DNA's translation at residue 7, likely a read error; the protein shown here comes from the DNA. The chain combines TRDV1 with TRDJ1; D might be TRDD3 (5 bases). As TCRdb names no J gene, one was assigned here on the basis of a DNA match to germline. V was trimmed by 1 base and J by 2 bases, leaving 17 bases between them. This CDR3 comprises 17 residues. Germline-derived CDR1 and CDR2 are TSWWSYY and QGS. The CDR3 nucleotides are TGTGCTCTTGGGGAACGTTTCCCGTACTGGATTACCGATAAACTCATCTTT. It is translated as CALGERFPYWITDKLIF.

The sample holds a few counts of this clone. TCRdb assigns this DNA the protein of a much larger clone, which departs from its translation at residue 5; this likely reflects a read error, and the protein shown comes from translating the DNA. J is TRDJ1 and V is TRDV1; 10 nucleotides agree with TRDD3. The J gene, absent from TCRdb, was called here by matching the DNA to germline. With V trimmed by 4 bases and J by 3 bases, 17 bases remained unmatched. CDR3 size: 19 residues. CDR1 is TSWWSYY, CDR2 QGS, per germline. The CDR3 here is CALGGLRTKWGIQADKLIF. CDR3 sequence (DNA): TGTGCTCTTGGGGGACTTCGAACGAAGTGGGGGATACAGGCCGATAAACTCATCTTT.

On this clone: For this DNA, TCRdb reports the protein of a much larger clone, which diverges at residue 7, most likely from a read error; the protein presented here is translated directly from the DNA. This chain connects TRDV1 to TRDJ1; D uncertain. The J gene was missing in TCRdb and was found by matching the end of the DNA to germline. V lost 4 bases and J lost 0, with 18 bases in between. Germline loops: CDR1 TSWWSYY, CDR2 QGS. The CDR3 covers 17 residues. CDR3 residues: CALGGWQQLVYTDKLIF. In DNA form, the CDR3 reads TGTGCTCTTGGGGGCTGGCAGCAGTTGGTTTACACCGATAAACTCATCTTT.

This clone was counted at least ten times. This could be a read error, since a much larger clone is one nucleotide away. This same CDR3 is encoded by further DNA sequences in the sample. The J gene is TRDJ1, the V gene TRDV1; 10 bases match TRDD3. CDR1 TSWWSYY and CDR2 QGS come from the germline V gene. This CDR3 region has 18 residues. The CDR3 coding sequence is TGTGCTCTTGGGACCCACCTGGGGGATAAGTATAACACAGATAAACTCATCTTT. It translates to CALGTHLGDKYNTDKLIF.

This clone was detected only a few times. TCRdb has a much larger clone's protein, which differs at residue 18 from the translation of this DNA, likely because of a read error; what is shown is the protein translated from the DNA. The chain uses TRDV1 and TRDJ1; TRDD3 aligns across 12 bases. The J gene is not listed in TCRdb, so it was assigned here from a DNA match to germline. The CDR3 runs 25 residues. After removal of 1 base from V and 1 base from J, the junction contained 28 bases not matched to a gene. The germline gives CDR1 TSWWSYY, CDR2 QGS. This CDR3 is CALGEQGNPTNKVWGIRRPTDKLIF. The CDR3 DNA is TGTGCTCTTGGGGAACAGGGCAATCCTACGAACAAAGTCTGGGGGATACGACGGCCCACCGATAAACTCATCTTT.

In the case of this clone: This likely stems from a read error, as it lies one base from a far larger clone. The sample has other DNA sequences that encode this CDR3 too. No call exists for the J gene, whereas the V gene is TRDV1; whether TRDD3, the table's D call, matches the DNA was not checked. Germline-derived CDR1 and CDR2 are TSWWSYY and QGS. This CDR3 contains 22 residues. The CDR3 DNA follows: TGTGCTCTTTTTACCGCACCTTCTTACCTACGCCCTACGGGGTCTTACACCGATAAACTCATCTTC. This encodes CALFTAPSYLRPTGSYTDKLIF.

This clone was found a few times. The mismatch at residue 5 between this DNA's translation and the TCRdb protein of a much larger clone likely reflects a read error; the protein shown is translated from the DNA. The chain recombines TRDV1 with TRDJ1; tentative D call: TRDD2 (6 bases). Here the J gene was assigned by germline matching of the DNA, as TCRdb has none. The CDR3 runs to 22 residues. CDR1 is TSWWSYY, CDR2 QGS, per germline. V was shortened by 4 bases and J by 0 bases, with 33 bases between the two germline ends. As DNA, the CDR3 is TGTGCTCTTGGGGGATCTAAAAATGAGGGGGCGCCACTCCTACCTTACACCGATAAACTCATCTTT. Translating it yields CALGGSKNEGAPLLPYTDKLIF.

Only a few counts were recorded for this clone. The amino acid sequence in TCRdb belongs to a much larger clone and departs from this DNA's translation at residue 15, likely a sequencing read error; the sequence shown is translated from the DNA. The chain recombines TRDV1 with TRDJ4; 9 bases agree with TRDD3. Germline-derived CDR1 and CDR2 are TSWWSYY and QGS. This CDR3 has 19 residues. Unmatched junction bases numbered 23, after V lost 4 bases and J lost 5 bases. CDR3 loop: CALGVSFPPRTGGDSPLIF. In DNA form, the CDR3 reads TGTGCTCTTGGGGTGAGCTTCCCACCCCGTACTGGGGGAGACAGTCCCCTGATCTTT.

This clone was detected only a few times. A read error likely explains why the TCRdb protein, taken from a much larger clone, differs from this DNA's translation at residue 11; the protein shown is translated from the DNA. The chain has TRDV1 and TRDJ1, with TRDD3 matching over 8 bases. TCRdb does not report a J gene; here it was assigned by matching the DNA to germline references. J lost 4 bases, V lost 0 bases, and 22 bases had no gene match. The germline V gene encodes CDR1 TSWWSYY and CDR2 QGS. The CDR3 totals 21 residues. CDR3: CALGELSSLPHWGVRDDKLIF. In DNA, the CDR3 is TGTGCTCTTGGGGAACTTTCAAGTCTCCCGCACTGGGGGGTCCGGGACGATAAACTCATCTTT.

This clone has a handful of counts. The amino acid sequence in TCRdb belongs to a much larger clone and departs from this DNA's translation at residue 6, likely a sequencing read error; the sequence shown is translated from the DNA. J is TRDJ1 and V is TRDV1, with D perhaps TRDD3 (6 bases). The J gene was not available in TCRdb and was assigned here by matching the DNA to germline segments. The length of the CDR3 is 18 residues. Trimming removed 2 bases at V and 3 bases at J, with 22 bases between. Germline V gives CDR1 TSWWSYY, CDR2 QGS. The CDR3 nucleotides are TGTGCTCTTGGGGAAGCGAGCCCTTCGCTGGGGCCCCCCGATAAACTCATCTTT. Its translation is CALGEASPSLGPPDKLIF.

This clone was seen a handful of times. A single base is all that separates this from a far larger clone, so a read error is likely. Other nucleotide sequences in the sample specify the same CDR3. This chain joins TRDV1 and TRDJ1, with TRDD3 matching over 13 bases. TCRdb leaves out the J gene; it was filled in here by matching the DNA to germline. Germline V CDR1 and CDR2: TSWWSYY, QGS. The junction had 23 bases not matched to a gene; V was cut back by 1 base and J by 0 bases. This CDR3 region has 24 residues. In nucleotides, the CDR3 is TGTGCTCTTGGGGAACCTCGTTATGGGCTACTGGGGGATACGCCAATCCTGTACACCGATAAACTCATCTTT. Translation: CALGEPRYGLLGDTPILYTDKLIF.

At least ten counts were recorded for this clone. The genes are TRDV1 and TRDJ1; D perhaps matches TRDD2 (5 bases). V was pared by 4 bases and J by 6 bases, with 15 bases between. The CDR3 loop spans 14 amino acids. CDR1 is TSWWSYY and CDR2 is QGS in the germline V gene. The CDR3 DNA follows: TGTGCTCTTGGGGTCCCTTCGTGTGTCTATAAACTCATCTTT. This sequence encodes CALGVPSCVYKLIF.

This clone was seen only a few times. A much larger clone is a single base away; this may be a read error. The rearrangement uses TRDV2 and TRDJ1; TRDD3 aligns across 8 bases. The J gene, left out of TCRdb, was set here by checking the DNA against germline. The CDR3 extends over 19 amino acids. Per the germline V gene, CDR1 is GEAIGNYY and CDR2 is EKD. J gave up 1 base and V 0 bases, and 15 bases lay outside the gene matches. The CDR3 DNA reads as TGTGCCTGTGACACCTTGATTACTGGGGGGTATTCCCGCACCGATAAACTCATCTTT. This translates into CACDTLITGGYSRTDKLIF.

About this clone: TCRdb has a much larger clone's protein, which differs at residue 14 from the translation of this DNA, likely because of a read error; what is shown is the protein translated from the DNA. The gene calls are TRDV2 and TRDJ1; 11 bases line up with TRDD3. The J gene, not given by TCRdb, was assigned here from a germline match of the nucleotide sequence. Germline V gives CDR1 GEAIGNYY, CDR2 EKD. The CDR3 contains 17 residues. The CDR3 reads CACSEVGDTPYTDRLIF. The CDR3 coding sequence is TGTGCCTGTAGTGAGGTGGGGGATACGCCGTACACCGATAGACTCATCTTT.

To note about this clone: This is likely an artifact of a read error, given a far larger clone one base away. The identical CDR3 is also encoded by other nucleotide sequences in the sample. This chain links TRDV1 with TRDJ1, with D possibly being TRDD3 (5 bases). Germline lookup yields CDR1 TSWWSYY and CDR2 QGS. The CDR3 consists of 22 residues. The V and J ends lost 4 bases and 2 bases respectively, with 35 bases between them. This CDR3 reads CALGVVVDTPRLYWGYTDKLIF. The CDR3 DNA sequence: TGTGCTCTTGGGGTGGTGGTCGATACCCCGCGGTTATATTGGGGTTATACCGATAAACTCATCTTT.

In the case of this clone: A much larger clone is a single base away; this may be a read error. The chain has TRDV1 and TRDJ1; D is perhaps TRDD2 (9 bases). No J segment appears in TCRdb, so it was assigned here by matching the sequence to germline. The CDR3 is 32 amino acids. The V gene lost 3 bases and the J gene lost 0 bases, with 62 bases spanning the gap. Per germline, CDR1 TSWWSYY and CDR2 QGS. The CDR3: CALGDLPTVYWGPNLGGLFPNSRGPYTDKLIF. CDR3 coding DNA: TGTGCTCTTGGGGACCTTCCTACGGTTTACTGGGGGCCAAACCTTGGGGGACTGTTCCCTAATTCTAGAGGCCCGTACACCGATAAACTCATCTTT.

This clone was seen more than once but under ten times. The protein given by TCRdb reflects a much larger clone and differs at residue 15 from this DNA's translation, likely from a read error; the protein shown is the DNA's translation. The CDR3 bases are TGTGCTCTTGGGGAACTTTTCCCCATTCCGGGCGAATCTGGTAGACTCATCTTT. This translates into CALGELFPIPGESGRLIF. V usage is TRDV1 and J usage is TRDJ1; no clear D gene. TCRdb leaves out the J gene; it was filled in here by matching the DNA to germline. Trimming shortened V by 0 bases and J by 10 bases, and 27 bases separated the two germline ends. The germline V gene encodes CDR1 TSWWSYY and CDR2 QGS. The CDR3 sequence is 18 residues long.

The gene calls are TRDV1 and TRDJ1, with 10 bases matching TRDD3. TCRdb carries no J gene annotation; the J gene was assigned here by matching the DNA with germline. Germline values: CDR1 TSWWSYY, CDR2 QGS. V was clipped by 0 bases and J by 0 bases; unmatched bases: 46. The CDR3 sequence is 31 residues long. The CDR3 DNA is TGTGCTCTTGGGGAACTAACTCCTTCCTTGTACCCACTGGGGGATGCGCCCCCCCTCGAGGAGGTAGTCCGGTACACCGATAAACTCATCTTT. Protein product: CALGELTPSLYPLGDAPPLEEVVRYTDKLIF.

This clone was counted a few times. The translation of this DNA and the TCRdb protein of a much larger clone differ at residue 6, probably owing to a read error; the protein shown here is translated from the DNA. The chain has TRDV1 and TRDJ1; tentatively, D is TRDD2 (5 bases). The J gene, absent from TCRdb, was called here by matching the DNA to germline. CDR3 length: 17 residues. Deletions cut 7 bases from V and 1 base from J, with 22 bases between. Germline assignment: CDR1 TSWWSYY and CDR2 QGS. CDR3 sequence (DNA): TGTGCTCTTGCTGGTCTTCCGGTCCCTTTGCCCACCGATAAACTCATCTTT. Translation gives CALAGLPVPLPTDKLIF.

This clone was recorded at least ten times. A much larger clone sits a single nucleotide away, making a read error possible. Other nucleotide sequences in the sample specify the same CDR3. CDR3 bases: TGTGCCTGTGACACCAATCCACGCCCGTGGATACGAAGCCTGCGGAGGCCCGATAAACTCATCTTT. It encodes CACDTNPRPWIRSLRRPDKLIF. The J gene is TRDJ1, the V gene TRDV2, with 7 bases matching TRDD3. Because TCRdb records no J gene, it was assigned here through a match of the DNA to germline. CDR3 length equals 22 residues. Germline V gene lookup returns CDR1 GEAIGNYY and CDR2 EKD. The trim removed 0 bases at V and 3 bases at J, leaving 27 bases unmatched.

This clone appeared a few times. It is likely a read error: a sequence one base away is far more abundant. Other DNA sequences in the same sample also yield this CDR3. The V call is TRDV1, the J call TRDJ1; D may be TRDD2 or TRDD3 (8 bases each). This CDR3 has 21 amino acids. Per the germline V gene, CDR1 is TSWWSYY and CDR2 is QGS. The CDR3 sequence: CALGETSYVWGTRRYTDKLIF. The CDR3 DNA sequence: TGTGCCCTTGGGGAAACTTCCTACGTCTGGGGGACGAGACGGTACACCGATAAACTCATCTTT.